The clone carrying this T cell receptor beta chain appeared a few times. Its antigen is unknown. The data are from a study of cytomegalovirus exposure and HLA in healthy donors. Study observations and caveats: An analysis done earlier found most TCR beta V segments productive about 90% or about 30% of the time. In vitro assays verified that a few CMV-associated chains recognized CMV antigens specifically. Some V segments (TRBV6-2 and TRBV6-3 among them) were excluded as indistinguishable. In a later analysis, compared with equally common non-associated chains, HLA-associated beta chains were more expanded.

The CDR3 extends over 12 amino acids. Germline CDR1 and CDR2: SQVTM and ANQGSEA. Trimming cost V 6 bases and J 5 bases, with 13 bases left between them. The PCR ran on 60 Vbeta and 13 Jbeta primers. The assay was immunoSEQ multiplex PCR, and TCRdb's table has in-frame clones only and misses some. Among about 120,000 clones, roughly 80% were seen once, and the ten largest hold around 1.4%. Material: PBMCs. V gene TRBV29-1 combines with J gene TRBJ1-1; tentatively, D is TRBD1 (5 bases). The receptor comes from a woman between 18 and 29 years old in good health and CMV-seronegative. The CDR3 nucleotides are TGCAGCGTGCCCGGGGGAGGAACTGAAGCTTTCTTT. The encoded protein is CSVPGGGTEAFF.